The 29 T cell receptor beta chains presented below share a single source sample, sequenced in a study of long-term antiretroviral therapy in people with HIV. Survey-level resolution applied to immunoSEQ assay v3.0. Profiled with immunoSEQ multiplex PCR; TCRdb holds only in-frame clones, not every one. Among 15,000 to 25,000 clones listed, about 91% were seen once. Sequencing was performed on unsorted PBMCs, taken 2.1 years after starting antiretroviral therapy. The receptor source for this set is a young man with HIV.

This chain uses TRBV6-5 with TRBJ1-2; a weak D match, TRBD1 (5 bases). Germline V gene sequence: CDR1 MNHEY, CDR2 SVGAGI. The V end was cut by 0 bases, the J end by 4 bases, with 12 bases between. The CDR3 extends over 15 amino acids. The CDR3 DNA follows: TGTGCCAGCAGTTACTCCTCGGGACTCCTCTATGGCTACACCTTC. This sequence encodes CASSYSSGLLYGYTF.

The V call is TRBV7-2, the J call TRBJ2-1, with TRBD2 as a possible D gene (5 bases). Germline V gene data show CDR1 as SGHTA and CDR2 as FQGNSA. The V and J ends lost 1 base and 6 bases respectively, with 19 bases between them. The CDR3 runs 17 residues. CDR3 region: CASSLERRYQRPNEQFF. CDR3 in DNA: TGTGCCAGCAGCTTAGAGAGGCGGTATCAGCGGCCCAATGAGCAGTTCTTC.

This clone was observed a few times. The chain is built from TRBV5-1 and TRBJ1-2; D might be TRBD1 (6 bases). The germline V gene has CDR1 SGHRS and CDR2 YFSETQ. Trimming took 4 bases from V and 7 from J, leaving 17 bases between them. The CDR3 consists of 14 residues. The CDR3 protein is CASSIQQGSGGYTF. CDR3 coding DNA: TGCGCCAGCAGCATACAACAGGGTAGCGGTGGCTACACCTTC.

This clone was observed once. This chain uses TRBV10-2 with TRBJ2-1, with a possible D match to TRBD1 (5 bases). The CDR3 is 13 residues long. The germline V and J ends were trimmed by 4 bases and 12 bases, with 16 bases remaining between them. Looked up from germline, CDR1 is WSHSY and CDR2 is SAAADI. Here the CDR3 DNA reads TGCGCCAGCAGTGGACAGTTAGGATCGAGGCAGTTCTTC. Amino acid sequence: CASSGQLGSRQFF.

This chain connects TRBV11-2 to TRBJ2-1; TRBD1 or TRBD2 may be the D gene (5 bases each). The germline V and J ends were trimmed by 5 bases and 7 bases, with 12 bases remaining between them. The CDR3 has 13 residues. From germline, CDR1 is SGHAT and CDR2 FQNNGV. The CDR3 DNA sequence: TGTGCCAGCAGCCCTCCGTGGGGGAATGAGCAGTTCTTC. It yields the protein CASSPPWGNEQFF.

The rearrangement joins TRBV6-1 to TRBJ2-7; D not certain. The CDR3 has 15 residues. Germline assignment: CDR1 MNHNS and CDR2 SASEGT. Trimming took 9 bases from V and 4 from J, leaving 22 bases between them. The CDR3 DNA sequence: TGTGCCAGTTCGCTCCCGACGGATTTCTTTTACGAGCAGTACTTC. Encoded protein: CASSLPTDFFYEQYF.

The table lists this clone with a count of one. This CDR3 is CASSEALSGLYNEQFF. In nucleotides, the CDR3 is TGTGCCAGCAGTGAAGCGCTTAGCGGACTATACAATGAGCAGTTCTTC. This rearrangement joins TRBV2 to TRBJ2-1, with TRBD2 as a possible D gene (6 bases). This CDR3 spans 16 amino acids. V lost 0 bases, J lost 4 bases, and 13 bases lay in between. Looked up from germline, CDR1 is SNHLY and CDR2 is FYNNEI.

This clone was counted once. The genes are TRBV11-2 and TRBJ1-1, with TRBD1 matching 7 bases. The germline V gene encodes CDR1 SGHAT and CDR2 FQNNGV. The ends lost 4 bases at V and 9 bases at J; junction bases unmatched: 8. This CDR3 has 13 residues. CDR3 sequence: CASSSLRDRKAFF. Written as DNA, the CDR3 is TGTGCCAGCAGCTCCCTCCGGGACAGAAAAGCTTTCTTT.

In DNA, the CDR3 is TGTGCCAGCAGCCAAGCTGAGGGAGCGACCCAGTACTTC. It codes for CASSQAEGATQYF. V usage is TRBV14 and J usage is TRBJ2-5, with TRBD2 as a possible D gene (5 bases). Looked up from germline, CDR1 is SGHDN and CDR2 is FVKESK. Trimming took off 1 base at V and 7 bases at J, with 10 bases between the two ends. The length of the CDR3 is 13 residues.

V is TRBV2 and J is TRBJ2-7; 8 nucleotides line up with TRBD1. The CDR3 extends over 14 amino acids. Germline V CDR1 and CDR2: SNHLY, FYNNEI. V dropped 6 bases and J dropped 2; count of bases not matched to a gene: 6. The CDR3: CASSLGQEPYEQYF. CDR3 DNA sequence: TGTGCCAGCAGCCTGGGACAGGAACCCTACGAGCAGTACTTC.

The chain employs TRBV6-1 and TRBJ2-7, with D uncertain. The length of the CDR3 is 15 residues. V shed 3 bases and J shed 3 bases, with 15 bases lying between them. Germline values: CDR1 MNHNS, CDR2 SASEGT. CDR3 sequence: CASSDQTWNFYEQYF. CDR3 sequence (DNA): TGTGCCAGCAGTGATCAAACGTGGAACTTCTACGAGCAGTACTTC.

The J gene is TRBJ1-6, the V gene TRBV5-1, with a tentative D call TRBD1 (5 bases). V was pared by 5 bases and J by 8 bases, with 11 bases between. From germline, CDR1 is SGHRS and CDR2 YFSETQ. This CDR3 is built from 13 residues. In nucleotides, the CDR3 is TGCGCCAGCAGGTGGGCGGGGGATTCACCCCTCCACTTT. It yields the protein CASRWAGDSPLHF.

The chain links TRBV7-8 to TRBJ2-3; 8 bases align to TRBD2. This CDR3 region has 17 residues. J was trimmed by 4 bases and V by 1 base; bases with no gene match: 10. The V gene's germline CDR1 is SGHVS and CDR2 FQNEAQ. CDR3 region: CASSLGGRWGQADTQYF. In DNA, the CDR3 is TGTGCCAGCAGCTTAGGCGGGAGGTGGGGGCAGGCAGATACGCAGTATTTT. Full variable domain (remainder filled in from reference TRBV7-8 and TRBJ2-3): GAGVSQSPRYKVAKRGQDVALRCDPISGHVSLFWYQQALGQGPEFLTYFQNEAQLDKSGLPSDRFFAERPEGSVSTLKIQRTQQEDSAVYLCASSLGGRWGQADTQYFGPGTRLTVL.

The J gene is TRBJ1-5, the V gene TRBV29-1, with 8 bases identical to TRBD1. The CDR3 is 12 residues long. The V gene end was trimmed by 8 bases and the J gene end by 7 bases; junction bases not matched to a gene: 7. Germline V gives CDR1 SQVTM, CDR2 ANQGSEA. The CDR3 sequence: CSSRQGRQPQHF. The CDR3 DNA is TGCAGCTCCCGACAGGGGCGCCAGCCCCAGCATTTT.

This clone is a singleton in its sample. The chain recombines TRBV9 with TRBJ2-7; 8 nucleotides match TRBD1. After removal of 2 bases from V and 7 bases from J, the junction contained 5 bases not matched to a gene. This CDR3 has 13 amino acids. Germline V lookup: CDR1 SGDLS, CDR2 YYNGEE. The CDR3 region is CASSVGTGQEQYF. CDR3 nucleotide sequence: TGTGCCAGCAGCGTTGGGACAGGTCAGGAGCAGTACTTC.

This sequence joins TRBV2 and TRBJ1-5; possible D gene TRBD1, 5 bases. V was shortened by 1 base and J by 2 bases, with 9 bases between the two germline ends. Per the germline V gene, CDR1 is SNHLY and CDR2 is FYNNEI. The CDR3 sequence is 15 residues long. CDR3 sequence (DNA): TGTGCCAGCAGTGAAGGATGGGGCGGCAATCAGCCCCAGCATTTT. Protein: CASSEGWGGNQPQHF. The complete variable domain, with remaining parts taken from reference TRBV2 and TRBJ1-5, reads EPEVTQTPSHQVTQMGQEVILRCVPISNHLYFYWYRQILGQKVEFLVSFYNNEISEKSEIFDDQFSVERPDGSNFTLKIRSTKLEDSAMYFCASSEGWGGNQPQHFGDGTRLSIL.

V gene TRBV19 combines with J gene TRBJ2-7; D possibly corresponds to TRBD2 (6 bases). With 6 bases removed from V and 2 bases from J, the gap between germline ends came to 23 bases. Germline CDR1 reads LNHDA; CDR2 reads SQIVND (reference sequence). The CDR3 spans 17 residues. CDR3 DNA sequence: TGTGCCAGTAGCACGACGACCTCTAGCGCTATGCCCTACGAGCAGTACTTC. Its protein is CASSTTTSSAMPYEQYF.

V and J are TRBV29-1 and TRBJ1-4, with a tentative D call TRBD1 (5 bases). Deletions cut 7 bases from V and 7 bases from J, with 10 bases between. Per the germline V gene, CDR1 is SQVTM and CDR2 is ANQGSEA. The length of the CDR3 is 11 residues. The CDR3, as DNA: TGCAGCGGATTGAGGGGTGAAAAACTGTTTTTT. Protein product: CSGLRGEKLFF.

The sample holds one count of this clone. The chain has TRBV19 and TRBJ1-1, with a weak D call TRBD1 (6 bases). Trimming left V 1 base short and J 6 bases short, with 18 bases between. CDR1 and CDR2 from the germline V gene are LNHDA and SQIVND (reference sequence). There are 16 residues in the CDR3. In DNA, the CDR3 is TGTGCCAGTAGTATAGTTTCCGGACAGAGCTCGGCTGAAGCTTTCTTT. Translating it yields CASSIVSGQSSAEAFF.

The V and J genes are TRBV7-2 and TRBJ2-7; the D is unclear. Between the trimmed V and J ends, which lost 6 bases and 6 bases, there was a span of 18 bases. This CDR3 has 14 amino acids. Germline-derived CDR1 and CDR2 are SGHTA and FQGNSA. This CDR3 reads CASSRTLYPPEQYF. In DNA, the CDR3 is TGTGCCAGCAGTCGCACTCTATACCCCCCCGAGCAGTACTTC.

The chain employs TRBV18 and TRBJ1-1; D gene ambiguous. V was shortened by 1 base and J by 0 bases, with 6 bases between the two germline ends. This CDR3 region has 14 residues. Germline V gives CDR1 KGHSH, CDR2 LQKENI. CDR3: CASSPLTLNTEAFF. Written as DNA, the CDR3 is TGTGCCAGCTCACCACTTACTCTGAACACTGAAGCTTTCTTT. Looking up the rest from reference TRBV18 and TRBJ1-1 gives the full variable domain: NAGVMQNPRHLVRRRGQEARLRCSPMKGHSHVYWYRQLPEEGLKFMVYLQKENIIDESGMPKERFSAEFPKEGPSILRIQQVVRGDSAAYFCASSPLTLNTEAFFGQGTRLTVV.

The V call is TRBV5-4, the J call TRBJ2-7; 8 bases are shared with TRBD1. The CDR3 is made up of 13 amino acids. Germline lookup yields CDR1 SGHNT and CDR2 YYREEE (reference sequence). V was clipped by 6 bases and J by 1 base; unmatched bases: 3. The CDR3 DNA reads TGTGCCAGCATGGACAGGGAGTCCTACGAGCAGTACTTC. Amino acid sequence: CASMDRESYEQYF.

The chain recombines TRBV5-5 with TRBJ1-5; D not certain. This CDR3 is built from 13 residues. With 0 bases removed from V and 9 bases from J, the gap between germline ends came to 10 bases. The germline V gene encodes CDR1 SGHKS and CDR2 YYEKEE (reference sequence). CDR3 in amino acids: CASSLEVSLPQHF. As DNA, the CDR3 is TGTGCCAGCAGCTTGGAGGTCTCACTGCCCCAGCATTTT.

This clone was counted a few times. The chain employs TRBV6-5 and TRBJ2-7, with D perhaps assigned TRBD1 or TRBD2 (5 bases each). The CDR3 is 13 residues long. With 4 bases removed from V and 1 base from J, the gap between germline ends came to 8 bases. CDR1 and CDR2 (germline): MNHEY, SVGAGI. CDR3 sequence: CASSSEGSYEQYF. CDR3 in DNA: TGTGCCAGCAGTTCTGAGGGGTCCTACGAGCAGTACTTC.

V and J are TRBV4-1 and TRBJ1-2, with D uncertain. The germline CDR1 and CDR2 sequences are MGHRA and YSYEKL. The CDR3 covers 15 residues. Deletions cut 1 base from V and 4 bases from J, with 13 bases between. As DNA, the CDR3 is TGCGCCAGCAGCCAAGTTAGTGAGTGGACCTATGGCTACACCTTC. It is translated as CASSQVSEWTYGYTF.

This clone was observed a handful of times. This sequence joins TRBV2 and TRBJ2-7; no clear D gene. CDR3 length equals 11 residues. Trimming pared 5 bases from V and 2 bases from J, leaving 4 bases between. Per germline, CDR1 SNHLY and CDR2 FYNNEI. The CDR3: CASSPAYEQYF. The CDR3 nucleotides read TGTGCCAGCAGTCCAGCCTACGAGCAGTACTTC.

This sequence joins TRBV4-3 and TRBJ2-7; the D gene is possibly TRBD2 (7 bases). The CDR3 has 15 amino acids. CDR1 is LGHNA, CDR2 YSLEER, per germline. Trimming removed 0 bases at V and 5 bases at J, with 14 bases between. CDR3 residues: CASSQDGGLQDEQYF. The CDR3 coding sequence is TGCGCCAGCAGCCAAGACGGGGGGCTACAAGACGAGCAGTACTTC.

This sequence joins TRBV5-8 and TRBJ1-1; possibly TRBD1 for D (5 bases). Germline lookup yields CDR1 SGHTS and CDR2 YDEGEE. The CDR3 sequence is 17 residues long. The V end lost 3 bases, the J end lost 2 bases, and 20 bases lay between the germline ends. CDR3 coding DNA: TGTGCCAGCAGCTCCGACCGGGACGGAGTGACAAACACTGAAGCTTTCTTT. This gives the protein CASSSDRDGVTNTEAFF. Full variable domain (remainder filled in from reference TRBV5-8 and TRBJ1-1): EAGVTQSPTHLIKTRGQQATLRCSPISGHTSVYWYQQALGLGLQFLLWYDEGEERNRGNFPPRFSGRQFPNYSSELNVNALELEDSALYLCASSSDRDGVTNTEAFFGQGTRLTVV.

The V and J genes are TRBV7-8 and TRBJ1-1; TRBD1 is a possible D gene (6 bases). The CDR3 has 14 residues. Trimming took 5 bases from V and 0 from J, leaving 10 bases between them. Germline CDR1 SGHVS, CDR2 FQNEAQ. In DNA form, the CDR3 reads TGTGCCAGCAGCGCAGGACAGCTGAACACTGAAGCTTTCTTT. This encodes CASSAGQLNTEAFF.